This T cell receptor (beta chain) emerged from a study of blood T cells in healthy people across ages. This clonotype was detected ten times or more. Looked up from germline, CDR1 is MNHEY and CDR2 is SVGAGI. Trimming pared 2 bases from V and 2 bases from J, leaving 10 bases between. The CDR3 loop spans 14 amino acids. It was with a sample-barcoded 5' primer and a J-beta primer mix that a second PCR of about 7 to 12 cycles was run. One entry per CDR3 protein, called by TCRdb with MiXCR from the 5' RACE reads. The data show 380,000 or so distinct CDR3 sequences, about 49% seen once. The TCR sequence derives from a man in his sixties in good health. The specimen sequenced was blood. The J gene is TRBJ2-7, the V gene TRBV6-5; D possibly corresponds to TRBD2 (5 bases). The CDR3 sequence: CASSYRGPTYEQYF. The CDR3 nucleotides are TGTGCCAGCAGTTACCGCGGGCCTACCTACGAGCAGTACTTC.